A selection of T cell receptor beta chains follows, all from one sample in a study of Tregs in tolerant kidney transplant recipients. Some clones are missing from TCRdb's copy, which holds only in-frame ones; the method was immunoSEQ multiplex PCR. The repertoire holds about 17,000 clones, with around 82% as singletons. Sequencing used Tregs from blood. Receptor source: a human donor in good health. The CDR3 runs from the conserved cysteine through the conserved F or W. The order of the fields is clone size, D gene, V gene, J gene, CDR3 DNA, CDR3 protein. D genes are given only for firm matches. Clone size appears in some rows only: once, few, many, or a class for an expanded clone.

-	-	TRBV7-9	TRBJ2-1	TGTGCCAGCAGCTGGGTGACCGATGAGCAGTTCTTC	CASSWVTDEQFF
-	-	TRBV5-6	TRBJ2-5	TGTGCCAGCAGCCAGCAGGGGCCCGGGGCGCGGAACTGGGGGACCCAGTACTTC	CASSQQGPGARNWGTQYF
-	-	TRBV6-4	TRBJ2-2	TGTGCCAGCTATACGGATCCGGGGGTTTACCCCGGGGAGCTGTTTTTT	CASYTDPGVYPGELFF
-	-	TRBV5-6	TRBJ2-3	TGTGCCAGCAGCCCGTCGGGGGTTACAGATACGCAGTATTTT	CASSPSGVTDTQYF
medium-sized	-	TRBV6-1	TRBJ1-3	TGTGCCAGCAGCGGGAGCAGGGGAAACACCATATATTTT	CASSGSRGNTIYF
-	TRBD1	TRBV10-2	TRBJ1-1	TGCGCCAGCAGTGAGTCCGGACAGGGTGAAGGAGCTTTCTTT	CASSESGQGEGAFF
-	-	TRBV6-5	TRBJ2-7	TGTGCCAGCAGTTACTTGGGAGAGCAGTACTTC	CASSYLGEQYF
-	-	TRBV11-3	TRBJ2-4	TGTGCCAGCAGCAACCTAGGGGTAGGCATTCAGTACTTC	CASSNLGVGIQYF
-	TRBD2	TRBV9	TRBJ2-1	TGTGCCAGCAGCGTAGGTGAGGGACTAGCGGATTACAATGAGCAGTTCTTC	CASSVGEGLADYNEQFF
-	-	TRBV14	TRBJ2-7	TGTGCCAGCAGCCAAGTCTCGGGTCGCAGGTACGAGCAGTACTTC	CASSQVSGRRYEQYF
-	TRBD1	TRBV5-4	TRBJ1-1	TGTGCCAGCAGCCGACAGGGGCCAAACACTGAAGCTTTCTTT	CASSRQGPNTEAFF
-	-	TRBV5-6	TRBJ2-7	TGTGCCAGCAGCCGGCTCGACGGACAGCCGGTGTACGAGCAGTACTTC	CASSRLDGQPVYEQYF
-	-	TRBV11-2	TRBJ2-1	TGTGCCAGCAGCTTAGCGGTATTAGATGAGCAGTTCTTC	CASSLAVLDEQFF
medium-sized	TRBD1	TRBV7-8	TRBJ2-7	TGTGCCAGCAGGATTCGGGACAGTAAAAGCGAGCAGTACTTC	CASRIRDSKSEQYF
-	-	TRBV6-5	TRBJ2-2	TGTGCCAGCAGTTACAAGGGTACCGGGGAGCTGTTTTTT	CASSYKGTGELFF
-	-	TRBV30	TRBJ1-1	TGTGCCTGGAGTGTAGGGTTTGAAGCTTTCTTT	CAWSVGFEAFF
-	-	TRBV29-1	TRBJ2-1	TGCAGCGCCTCCCCCCAGAGGAATGAGCAGTTCTTC	CSASPQRNEQFF
-	-	TRBV5-1	TRBJ2-7	TGCGCCAGCAGCTTACCAGACAGACCCTACGAGCAGTACTTC	CASSLPDRPYEQYF
once	TRBD1	TRBV6-1	TRBJ2-2	TGTGCCAGCAGTGAAGGGACAGGGATCTCCGGGGAGCTGTTTTTT	CASSEGTGISGELFF
few	-	TRBV15	TRBJ1-1	TGTGCCACCAGCAGAGATTCAGGTTACACTGAAGCTTTCTTT	CATSRDSGYTEAFF